The 12 T cell receptor beta chains reported below all come from one sample, sequenced in a study of blood T cells in healthy people across ages (dated by TCRdb to between 2015 and 2017). The library was obtained by 5' RACE. Sequencer: Illumina HiSeq 2500. A second PCR of 7 to 11 cycles was performed with a sample-barcoded 5' primer and a J-beta primer mix. Through fastp at Q25 and MiXCR, TCRdb rebuilt clones from the public reads, retaining in-frame beta chains. Rows merge per CDR3 protein into single entries with the most common DNA and genes. Within this sample are around 1.1 million distinct CDR3 sequences, with around two fifths of them counted one time only. The leading ten clones occupy around 12% of the sample. Sequencing was done on a sample of blood. The receptors were gathered from a young man in good health.

This clonotype came up a few times. CDR3 DNA: TGTGCCAGCAGTGCGGATGGCTTGGGCACTAATGAAAAACTGTTTTTT. Translation gives CASSADGLGTNEKLFF. The chain recombines TRBV12-3 or TRBV12-4 with TRBJ1-4, with D unresolved. This CDR3 has 16 residues. Trimming took off 5 bases at V and 2 bases at J, with 15 bases between the two ends.

This clonotype was observed a handful of times. The V call is TRBV12-3 or TRBV12-4, the J call TRBJ1-6; possibly TRBD1 for D (6 bases). CDR3 length equals 14 residues. V was clipped by 6 bases and J by 7 bases, with 13 bases between them. The CDR3 DNA reads TGTGCCAGCAGGGACACAGGGAGGAATTCACCCCTCCACTTT. Its translation is CASRDTGRNSPLHF.

The chain couples TRBV7-9 to TRBJ2-3; 7 bases line up with TRBD1. CDR3 length equals 15 residues. Germline assignment: CDR1 SEHNR and CDR2 FQNEAQ (reference sequence). Trimming removed 5 bases from V and 4 bases from J; junction bases left unmatched: 9. The DNA for the CDR3 is TGTGCCAGCAGCCCTGGGACAGATATCCCAGATACGCAGTATTTT. It yields the protein CASSPGTDIPDTQYF.

The chain links TRBV9 to TRBJ1-1; D uncertain. The germline V gene has CDR1 SGDLS and CDR2 YYNGEE. V was pared by 0 bases and J by 6 bases, with 15 bases between. CDR3 length equals 15 residues. CDR3 nucleotide sequence: TGTGCCAGCAGCGTAGGGGTCCTCCCAGTAGCTGAAGCTTTCTTT. As protein: CASSVGVLPVAEAFF.

This clonotype was seen a handful of times. This chain uses TRBV12-3 or TRBV12-4 with TRBJ1-2; D may be TRBD1 (6 bases). V gave up 5 bases and J gave up 0 bases, with 13 bases separating them. The CDR3 consists of 15 residues. As DNA, the CDR3 is TGTGCCAGCAGTACTCTTGACAGGTCTAACTATGGCTACACCTTC. This encodes CASSTLDRSNYGYTF.

J is TRBJ2-7 and V is TRBV7-9, with D perhaps matching TRBD1 (6 bases). The CDR3 covers 15 residues. The V gene's germline CDR1 is SEHNR and CDR2 FQNEAQ (reference sequence). Trimming left V 5 bases short and J 7 bases short, with 21 bases between. The CDR3 nucleotides read TGTGCCAGCAGCCCCGACGGGACACCCTACAATGAGCAGTACTTC. It specifies CASSPDGTPYNEQYF. Supplemented by reference TRBV7-9 and TRBJ2-7, the full variable domain reads DTGVSQNPRHKITKRGQNVTFRCDPISEHNRLYWYRQTLGQGPEFLTYFQNEAQLEKSRLLSDRFSAERPKGSFSTLEIQRTEQGDSAMYLCASSPDGTPYNEQYFGPGTRLTVT.

The chain couples TRBV20-1 to TRBJ1-1; tentative D call: TRBD1 (5 bases). This CDR3 is built from 13 residues. Germline V lookup: CDR1 DFQATT, CDR2 SNEGSKA (reference sequence). V gave up 3 bases and J gave up 1 base, with 9 bases separating them. The CDR3, as DNA: TGCAGTGCTAGTCCAGGGCCGAACACTGAAGCTTTCTTT. It encodes CSASPGPNTEAFF.

Worth noting for this clonotype: The junction departs from the called germline gene at one end, perhaps through a read error. The rearrangement joins TRBV7-9 to TRBJ2-1, with D unresolved. CDR3 length: 13 residues. CDR1 and CDR2 (germline): SEHNR, FQNEAQ (reference sequence). Here the CDR3 reads CASSQGPTNEQFF. CDR3 in DNA: TGCGCCAGCAGCCAAGGCCCAACTAATGAGCAGTTCTTC.

This chain joins TRBV7-2 and TRBJ1-2; 8 nucleotides agree with TRBD1. V lost 6 bases, J lost 4 bases, and 10 bases stayed unmatched. The germline V gene encodes CDR1 SGHTA and CDR2 FQGNSA. This CDR3 spans 15 amino acids. The chain's CDR3 is CASSRDRSKGYGYTF. In DNA, the CDR3 is TGTGCCAGCAGTCGGGACAGGTCTAAGGGCTATGGCTACACCTTC.

V gene TRBV12-3 or TRBV12-4 combines with J gene TRBJ2-7; D not resolved. The CDR3 runs 15 residues. V was cut by 7 bases and J by 7 bases, with 23 bases left in between. The CDR3 sequence is CASTPAGYSYNEQYF. The CDR3 region has the DNA TGTGCCAGCACCCCAGCAGGATACTCCTACAATGAGCAGTACTTC.

Concerning this clonotype: A read error may be the cause here, since a much bigger clone is one base away. The chain recombines TRBV12-3 or TRBV12-4 with TRBJ1-2; D remains unclear. The length of the CDR3 is 12 residues. CDR3 DNA: TGTGCCAGCAGCTTGATAAACTGTGGCTACACCTTC. Amino acids: CASSLINCGYTF.

This clonotype occurred a few times. This rearrangement joins TRBV15 to TRBJ2-3; TRBD2 matches 7 bases. The CDR3 spans 14 residues. V was clipped by 5 bases and J by 1 base; unmatched bases: 3. Germline V lookup: CDR1 LNHNV, CDR2 YYDKDF (reference sequence). CDR3: CATSGAGGTDTQYF. The CDR3 coding sequence is TGTGCCACCAGCGGCGCGGGGGGCACAGATACGCAGTATTTT.